This T cell receptor beta chain emerged from a study of T cells in Graves' hyperthyroidism and ophthalmopathy. Study conclusions and caveats: Most thyroid clonotypes expanded above 0.001 appeared in blood too. Through a model of 13 V-J features, ophthalmopathy was separated from stable hyperthyroidism.

This clonotype was found a few times. Its matching antigen is unknown. The CDR3 contains 16 residues. V was clipped by 6 bases and J by 0 bases, with 12 bases between them. CDR1 and CDR2 (germline): MNHNS, SASEGT. Patients affected by ophthalmopathy presented a Clinical Activity Score of at least 3, a NOSPECS grade of at least 4, and disease duration below 3 months. Each diagnosis drew on symptoms, thyroxine, TRAb, thyroid ultrasound and orbital computed tomography findings. TCR beta CDR3 sequences were amplified from RNA transcripts. Primed by the HTBI set, a first-round RT-PCR was run on the TCR CDR3. TCRdb redid the calling of the multiplex PCR reads with MiXCR, one entry per CDR3 protein. The repertoire holds approximately 690,000 distinct CDR3 sequences, around 20% seen once, with around a third in the top ten.

The sample taken for sequencing was blood. V and J are TRBV6-1 and TRBJ2-6; maybe TRBD2 (6 bases). The receptor was isolated from a man aged 30-40 years with Graves' ophthalmopathy. The CDR3 DNA reads as TGTGCCAGCAGCAACACCGGGGGCTCTGGGGCCAACGTCCTGACTTTC. It yields the protein CASSNTGGSGANVLTF.